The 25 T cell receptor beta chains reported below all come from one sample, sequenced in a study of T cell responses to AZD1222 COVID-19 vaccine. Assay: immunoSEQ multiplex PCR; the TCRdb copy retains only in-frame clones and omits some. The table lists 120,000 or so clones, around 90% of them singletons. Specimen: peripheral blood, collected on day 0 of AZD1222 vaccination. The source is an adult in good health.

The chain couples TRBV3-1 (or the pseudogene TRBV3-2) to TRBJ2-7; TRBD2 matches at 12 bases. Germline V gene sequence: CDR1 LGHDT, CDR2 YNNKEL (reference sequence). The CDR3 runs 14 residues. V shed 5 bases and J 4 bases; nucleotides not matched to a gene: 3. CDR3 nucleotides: TGTGCCAGCAGCTCGACTAGCGGGGGATACGAGCAGTACTTC. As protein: CASSSTSGGYEQYF.

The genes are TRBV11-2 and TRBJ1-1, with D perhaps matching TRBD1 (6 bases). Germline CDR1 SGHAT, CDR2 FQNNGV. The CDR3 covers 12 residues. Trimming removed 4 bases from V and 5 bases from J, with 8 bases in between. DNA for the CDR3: TGTGCCAGCAGCTCGGACAGAACTGAAGCTTTCTTT. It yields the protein CASSSDRTEAFF.

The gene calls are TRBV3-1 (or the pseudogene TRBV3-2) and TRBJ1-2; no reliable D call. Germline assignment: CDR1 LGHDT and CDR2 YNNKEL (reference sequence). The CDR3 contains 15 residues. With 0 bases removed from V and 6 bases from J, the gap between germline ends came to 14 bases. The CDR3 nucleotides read TGTGCCAGCAGCCAAGACGGAGTCCCCATAGATGGCTACACCTTC. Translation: CASSQDGVPIDGYTF.

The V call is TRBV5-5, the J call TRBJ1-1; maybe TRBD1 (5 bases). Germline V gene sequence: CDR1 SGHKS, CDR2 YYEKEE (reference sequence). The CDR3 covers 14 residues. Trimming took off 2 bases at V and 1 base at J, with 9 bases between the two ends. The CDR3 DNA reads TGTGCCAGCAGCTTCGGGGCCAGGAACACTGAAGCTTTCTTT. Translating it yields CASSFGARNTEAFF.

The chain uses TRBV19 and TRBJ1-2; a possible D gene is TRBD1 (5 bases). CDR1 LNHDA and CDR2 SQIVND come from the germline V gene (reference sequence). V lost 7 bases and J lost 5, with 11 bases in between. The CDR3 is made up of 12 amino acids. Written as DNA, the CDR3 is TGTGCCAGTACCCCCGGGGGGTATGGCTACACCTTC. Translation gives CASTPGGYGYTF.

The CDR3 is CASSAGQWGDQPQHF. In nucleotides, the CDR3 is TGTGCCAGCAGTGCGGGACAGTGGGGAGATCAGCCCCAGCATTTT. The chain joins TRBV6-2 or TRBV6-3 to TRBJ1-5, with 7 bases aligning to TRBD1. V shed 5 bases, J shed 5 bases, and the junction held 9 bases outside the gene matches. Germline CDR1 and CDR2: MNHEY and SVGEGT. The length of the CDR3 is 15 residues.

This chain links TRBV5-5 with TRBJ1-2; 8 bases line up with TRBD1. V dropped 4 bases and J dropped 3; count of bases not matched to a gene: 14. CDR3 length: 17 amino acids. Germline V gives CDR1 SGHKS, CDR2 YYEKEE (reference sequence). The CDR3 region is CASSLLHPGTGHYGYTF. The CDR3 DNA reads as TGTGCCAGCAGCCTCCTTCACCCCGGGACAGGACACTATGGCTACACCTTC.

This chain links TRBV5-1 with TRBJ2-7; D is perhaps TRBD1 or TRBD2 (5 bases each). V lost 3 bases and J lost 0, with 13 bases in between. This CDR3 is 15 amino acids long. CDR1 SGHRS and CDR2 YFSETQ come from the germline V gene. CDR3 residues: CASSSGTGISYEQYF. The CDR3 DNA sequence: TGCGCCAGCAGCTCCGGGACGGGTATCTCCTACGAGCAGTACTTC.

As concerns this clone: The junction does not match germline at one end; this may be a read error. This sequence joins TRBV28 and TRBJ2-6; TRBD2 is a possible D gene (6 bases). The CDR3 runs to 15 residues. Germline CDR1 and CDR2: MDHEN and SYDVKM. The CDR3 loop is CASSLAGTGANVPTF. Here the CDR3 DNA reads TGTGCCAGCAGTTTGGCTGGGACTGGGGCCAACGTCCCGACTTTC.

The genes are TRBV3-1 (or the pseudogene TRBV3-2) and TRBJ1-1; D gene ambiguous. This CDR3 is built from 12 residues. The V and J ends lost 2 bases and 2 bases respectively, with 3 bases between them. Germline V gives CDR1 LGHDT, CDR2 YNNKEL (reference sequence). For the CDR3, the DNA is TGTGCCAGCAGCCAACTCAACACTGAAGCTTTCTTT. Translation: CASSQLNTEAFF.

The CDR3 nucleotides read TGTGCCAGCAGTAATCAAGGGGGAACCTGGGGAAACACCATATATTTT. This translates into CASSNQGGTWGNTIYF. The V call is TRBV7-6, the J call TRBJ1-3, with D possibly TRBD1 on 6 matching bases. The germline gives CDR1 SGHVS, CDR2 FNYEAQ. This CDR3 has 16 residues. The germline V and J ends were trimmed by 6 bases and 4 bases, with 19 bases remaining between them. Using reference TRBV7-6 and TRBJ1-3 for the parts outside the CDR3, the full variable domain is GAGVSQSPRYKVTKRGQDVALRCDPISGHVSLYWYRQALGQGPEFLTYFNYEAQQDKSGLPNDRFSAERPEGSISTLTIQRTEQRDSAMYRCASSNQGGTWGNTIYFGEGSWLTVV.

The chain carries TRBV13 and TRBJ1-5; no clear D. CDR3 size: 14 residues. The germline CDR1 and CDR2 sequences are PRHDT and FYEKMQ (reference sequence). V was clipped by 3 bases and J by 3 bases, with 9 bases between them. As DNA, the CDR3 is TGTGCCAGCAGCTTGCCCGGCGCCAATCAGCCCCAGCATTTT. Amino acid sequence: CASSLPGANQPQHF.

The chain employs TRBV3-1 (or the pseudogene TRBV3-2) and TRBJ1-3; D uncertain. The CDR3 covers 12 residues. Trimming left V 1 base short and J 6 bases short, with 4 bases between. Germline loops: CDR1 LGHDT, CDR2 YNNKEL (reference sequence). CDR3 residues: CASSQGENTIYF. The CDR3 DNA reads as TGTGCCAGCAGCCAAGGGGAAAACACCATATATTTT.

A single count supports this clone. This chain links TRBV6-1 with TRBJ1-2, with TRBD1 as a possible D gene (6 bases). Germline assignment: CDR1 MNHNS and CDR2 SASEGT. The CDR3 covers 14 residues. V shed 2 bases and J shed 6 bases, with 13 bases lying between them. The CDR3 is CASSESQGLDGYTF. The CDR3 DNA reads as TGTGCCAGCAGTGAATCCCAGGGGTTGGATGGCTACACCTTC.

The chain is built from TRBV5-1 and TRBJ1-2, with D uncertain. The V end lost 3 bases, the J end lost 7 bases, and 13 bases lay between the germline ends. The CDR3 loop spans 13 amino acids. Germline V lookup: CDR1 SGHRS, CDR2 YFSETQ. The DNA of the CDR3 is TGCGCCAGCAGCTCTACACGTCGTCCTGGCTACACCTTC. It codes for CASSSTRRPGYTF.

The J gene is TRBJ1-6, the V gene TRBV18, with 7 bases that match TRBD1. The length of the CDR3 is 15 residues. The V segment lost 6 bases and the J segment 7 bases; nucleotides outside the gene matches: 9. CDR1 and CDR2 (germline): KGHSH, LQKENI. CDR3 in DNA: TGTGCCAGCTCCCCTAGGGACAGCCTAAATTCACCCCTCCACTTT. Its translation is CASSPRDSLNSPLHF.

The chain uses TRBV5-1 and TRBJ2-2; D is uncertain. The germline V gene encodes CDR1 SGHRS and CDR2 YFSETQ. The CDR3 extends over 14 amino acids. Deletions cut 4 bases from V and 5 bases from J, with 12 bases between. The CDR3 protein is CASSPDVGTGELFF. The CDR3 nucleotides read TGCGCCAGCAGCCCTGATGTGGGAACCGGGGAGCTGTTTTTT.

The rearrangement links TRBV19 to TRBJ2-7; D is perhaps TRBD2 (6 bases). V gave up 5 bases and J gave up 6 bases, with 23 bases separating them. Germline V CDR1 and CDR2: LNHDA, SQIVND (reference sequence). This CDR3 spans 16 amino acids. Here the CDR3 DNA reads TGTGCCAGTAGTCCACCGATGGCGGGGCTGGGGACCGAGCAGTACTTC. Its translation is CASSPPMAGLGTEQYF.

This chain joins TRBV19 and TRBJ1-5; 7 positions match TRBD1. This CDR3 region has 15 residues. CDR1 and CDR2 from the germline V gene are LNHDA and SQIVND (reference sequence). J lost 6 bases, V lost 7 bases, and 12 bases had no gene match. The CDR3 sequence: CASTPDREVFQPQHF. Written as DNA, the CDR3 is TGTGCCAGTACCCCCGACAGGGAAGTCTTTCAGCCCCAGCATTTT.

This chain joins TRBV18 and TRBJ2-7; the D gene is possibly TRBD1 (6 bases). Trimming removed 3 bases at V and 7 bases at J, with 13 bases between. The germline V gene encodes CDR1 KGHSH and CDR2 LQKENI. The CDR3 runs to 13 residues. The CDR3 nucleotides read TGTGCCAGCTCACCGCGAGACAGGACGGAGCAGTACTTC. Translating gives CASSPRDRTEQYF.

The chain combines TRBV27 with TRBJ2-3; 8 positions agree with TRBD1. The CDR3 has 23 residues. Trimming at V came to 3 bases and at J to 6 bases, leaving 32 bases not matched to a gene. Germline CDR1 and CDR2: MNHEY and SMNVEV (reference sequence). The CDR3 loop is CASSFYAPPGQAIFETGLDTQYF. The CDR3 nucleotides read TGTGCCAGCAGTTTCTATGCGCCACCGGGACAGGCCATCTTCGAGACTGGACTCGATACGCAGTATTTT.

CDR3 sequence reads: CASSLWRGNNEQFF. Here the CDR3 DNA reads TGTGCCAGCAGTTTATGGCGGGGAAACAATGAGCAGTTCTTC. The genes are TRBV27 and TRBJ2-1, with D maybe TRBD2 (6 bases). Trimming took 1 base from V and 5 from J, leaving 9 bases between them. The CDR3 loop spans 14 amino acids. The germline CDR1 and CDR2 sequences are MNHEY and SMNVEV (reference sequence).

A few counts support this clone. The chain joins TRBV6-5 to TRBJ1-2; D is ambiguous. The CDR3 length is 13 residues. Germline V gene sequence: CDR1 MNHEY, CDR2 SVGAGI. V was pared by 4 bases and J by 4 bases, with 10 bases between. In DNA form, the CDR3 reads TGTGCCAGCAGTTCTTACAGACTCTATGGCTACACCTTC. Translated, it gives CASSSYRLYGYTF.

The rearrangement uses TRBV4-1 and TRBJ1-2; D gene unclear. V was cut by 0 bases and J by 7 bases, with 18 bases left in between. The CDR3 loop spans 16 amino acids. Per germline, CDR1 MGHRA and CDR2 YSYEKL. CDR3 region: CASSQDWVGRAGGYTF. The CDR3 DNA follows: TGCGCCAGCAGCCAAGATTGGGTTGGAAGGGCTGGTGGCTACACCTTC.

In DNA form, the CDR3 reads TGTGCCAGAAGCTCCCCACCGGGGGCGCGTTACGAGCAGTACTTC. It yields the protein CARSSPPGARYEQYF. The chain joins TRBV5-3 to TRBJ2-7; D is tentatively TRBD1 or TRBD2 (6 bases each). TRBV5-3 belongs to the ORF category, with a function that is uncertain. The CDR3 contains 15 residues. Trimming removed 3 bases from V and 4 bases from J, with 17 bases in between.